The 32 T cell receptor beta chains given below trace back to one sample, sequenced in a study of persistence of HIV-infected CD4 T cells (dated by TCRdb to 2018 to 2020). The immunoSEQ hsTCRB assay version 4, run in survey mode, was used to sequence TCRbeta repertoires from genomic DNA. TCRdb provides this immuneACCESS table in a form limited to in-frame rearrangements. Some clones are lacking; in checked studies, under half of them reflect an unresolved V gene, and why the rest are absent is not known. The sample profile shows about 36,000 clones; about 81% of them were found once. The ten largest clones add up to 0.97% of the sample. These receptors have no identified antigens. The sample's treatment or condition, from its label and the paper: suppressive antiretroviral therapy. A pool of overlapping HIV-1 Gag 15-mer peptides was used at roughly 0.93 ug per peptide per mL for cell stimulation. Memory CD4+ T cells that did not respond, being CD40L-negative, CD69-negative and CD45RO-high, were sorted as memory populations depleted of antigen-responding cells.

The sequences come from cultured CD4+ T cells from PBMCs, collected from a patient who received antiretroviral therapy. The cell subset or site label, read with the paper, signifies: CD40L-CD69- CD45RO-high memory CD4 T cells not responding to Gag peptides. Receptors originate from an adult with HIV. The donor label of this sample is uncertain.

The V call is TRBV2, the J call TRBJ1-3, with D maybe TRBD1 (6 bases). Germline CDR1 is SNHLY and CDR2 is FYNNEI. Trimming left V 7 bases short and J 0 bases short, with 13 bases between. The CDR3 consists of 15 residues. CDR3 region: CASIGGRNSGNTIYF. The CDR3 coding sequence is TGTGCCAGCATAGGGGGAAGGAACTCTGGAAACACCATATATTTT.

The V and J genes are TRBV5-5 and TRBJ1-6, with D hard to call. The length of the CDR3 is 14 residues. Germline CDR1 SGHKS, CDR2 YYEKEE (reference sequence). Between the trimmed V and J ends, which lost 0 bases and 4 bases, there was a span of 5 bases. CDR3: CASSLAVYNSPLHF. For the CDR3, the DNA is TGTGCCAGCAGCTTGGCGGTGTATAATTCACCCCTCCACTTT.

The V and J genes are TRBV2 and TRBJ2-3, with D perhaps assigned TRBD1 or TRBD2 (5 bases each). V was clipped by 5 bases and J by 7 bases, with 13 bases between them. In germline, CDR1 is SNHLY, CDR2 FYNNEI. CDR3 length equals 13 residues. This CDR3 reads CASSWDPSNTQYF. CDR3 sequence (DNA): TGTGCCAGCAGTTGGGACCCGTCGAATACGCAGTATTTT.

The rearrangement links TRBV6-5 to TRBJ2-7; no clear D. The V gene's germline CDR1 is MNHEY and CDR2 SVGAGI. Deletions cut 6 bases from V and 2 bases from J, with 14 bases between. The CDR3 runs to 14 residues. CDR3 loop: CASSQDRQAYEQYF. The CDR3 DNA sequence: TGTGCCAGCAGCCAGGACCGGCAGGCCTACGAGCAGTACTTC.

This clone showed up just once. The sample contains more than one DNA sequence encoding this CDR3. The V and J genes are TRBV5-1 and TRBJ1-1; tentative D call: TRBD1 (6 bases). The CDR3 totals 14 residues. The germline V gene has CDR1 SGHRS and CDR2 YFSETQ. Trimming left V 1 base short and J 2 bases short, with 9 bases between. The CDR3 DNA reads as TGCGCCAGCAGCTTGTTACAGGGAAACACTGAAGCTTTCTTT. This codes for CASSLLQGNTEAFF.

V is TRBV6-5 and J is TRBJ1-2; D possibly corresponds to TRBD1 (5 bases). The CDR3 consists of 13 residues. V lost 5 bases, J lost 3 bases, and 10 bases lay in between. Germline assignment: CDR1 MNHEY and CDR2 SVGAGI. The CDR3 loop reads CASSKPGYYGYTF. DNA of the CDR3: TGTGCCAGCAGTAAACCAGGGTACTATGGCTACACCTTC.

V usage is TRBV6-5 and J usage is TRBJ2-1; D ambiguous. In germline, CDR1 is MNHEY, CDR2 SVGAGI. Trimming left V 4 bases short and J 1 base short, with 14 bases between. The CDR3 has 16 residues. The CDR3 DNA is TGTGCCAGCAGTTTCGGGTCCTGGGTTTCCTACAATGAGCAGTTCTTC. Translating it yields CASSFGSWVSYNEQFF.

The chain links TRBV11-2 to TRBJ2-6, with D maybe TRBD2 (6 bases). V was pared by 2 bases and J by 2 bases, with 13 bases between. There are 17 residues in the CDR3. Germline CDR1 and CDR2: SGHAT and FQNNGV. CDR3 coding DNA: TGTGCCAGCAGCTTACGGGGGAACGGGGCTGGGGCCAACGTCCTGACTTTC. Protein: CASSLRGNGAGANVLTF.

This clone was seen only once. This sequence joins TRBV11-1 and TRBJ2-1, with 10 bases identical to TRBD1. Trimming took 4 bases from V and 4 from J; bases not matched to a gene: 7. The CDR3 covers 16 residues. Germline assignment: CDR1 SGHAT and CDR2 FQDESV (reference sequence). The CDR3 region is CASSSYRDRGYNEQFF. The DNA for the CDR3 is TGTGCCAGCAGCTCCTACCGGGACAGGGGTTACAATGAGCAGTTCTTC.

The table lists this clone with a few counts. V gene TRBV5-1 combines with J gene TRBJ1-1; possibly TRBD1 for D (5 bases). The length of the CDR3 is 16 residues. The germline V gene encodes CDR1 SGHRS and CDR2 YFSETQ. The V gene lost 0 bases and the J gene lost 2 bases, with 14 bases spanning the gap. The DNA for the CDR3 is TGCGCCAGCAGCTTGGTAGGGGCAGGGTATAACACTGAAGCTTTCTTT. This codes for CASSLVGAGYNTEAFF.

CDR3 amino acids: CASSLAGGATGELFF. Here the CDR3 DNA reads TGTGCCAGCAGCCTGGCGGGGGGCGCTACCGGGGAGCTGTTTTTT. The chain has TRBV5-4 and TRBJ2-2, with 8 bases fitting TRBD2. Germline CDR1 is SGHNT and CDR2 is YYREEE (reference sequence). Trimming at V came to 4 bases and at J to 5 bases, leaving 7 bases not matched to a gene. This CDR3 has 15 residues.

J is TRBJ2-2 and V is TRBV6-4, with 9 positions matching TRBD1. The CDR3 spans 15 residues. CDR1 MRHNA and CDR2 SNTAGT come from the germline V gene. V shed 6 bases, J shed 1 base, and the junction held 3 bases outside the gene matches. The CDR3 is CASRLGQGNTGELFF. As DNA, the CDR3 is TGTGCCAGCAGACTGGGACAGGGGAACACCGGGGAGCTGTTTTTT.

The genes are TRBV7-2 and TRBJ1-3; no clear D. The CDR3 sequence is 15 residues long. Trimming left V 1 base short and J 0 bases short, with 7 bases between. Germline V gene data show CDR1 as SGHTA and CDR2 as FQGNSA. The chain's CDR3 is CASSLVSRSGNTIYF. CDR3 nucleotides: TGTGCCAGCAGCTTAGTGAGCCGCTCTGGAAACACCATATATTTT.

CDR3 DNA sequence: TGTGCCAGTAGTCCTCAGACTAGCGGGCTTTTTCAGTTCTTC. Translating it yields CASSPQTSGLFQFF. The chain is built from TRBV19 and TRBJ2-1, with 10 bases that match TRBD2. V lost 5 bases to trimming and J lost 13 bases; unmatched junction nucleotides: 11. CDR1 and CDR2 from the germline V gene are LNHDA and SQIVND (reference sequence). This CDR3 is built from 14 residues.

The gene calls are TRBV5-1 and TRBJ2-7; 9 bases are a match to TRBD1. Germline V CDR1 and CDR2: SGHRS, YFSETQ. The CDR3 is 15 amino acids. V was pared by 4 bases and J by 1 base, with 6 bases of the junction left unmatched. CDR3: CASSLRDRASYEQYF. In DNA, the CDR3 is TGCGCCAGCAGCCTCCGGGACAGGGCATCCTACGAGCAGTACTTC. Together with reference TRBV5-1 and TRBJ2-7, the CDR3 gives the full variable domain: KAGVTQTPRYLIKTRGQQVTLSCSPISGHRSVSWYQQTPGQGLQFLFEYFSETQRNKGNFPGRFSGRQFSNSRSEMNVSTLELGDSALYLCASSLRDRASYEQYFGPGTRLTVT.

V and J are TRBV30 and TRBJ2-7, with 12 bases matching TRBD1. Germline values: CDR1 GTSNPN, CDR2 SVGIG (reference sequence). This CDR3 region has 15 residues. Trimming cost V 3 bases and J 2 bases; bases outside gene matches: 5. The CDR3 nucleotides are TGTGCCTGGAGCGCCGGGACAGGGGGCACCTACGAGCAGTACTTC. This gives the protein CAWSAGTGGTYEQYF.

This chain connects TRBV2 to TRBJ1-5; unclear D gene. The CDR3 extends over 13 amino acids. V was shortened by 6 bases and J by 3 bases, with 9 bases between the two germline ends. Germline V lookup: CDR1 SNHLY, CDR2 FYNNEI. In DNA, the CDR3 is TGTGCCAGCAGGACCTATCCCAATCAGCCCCAGCATTTT. As protein: CASRTYPNQPQHF.

The rearrangement links TRBV20-1 to TRBJ1-1; D unclear. V lost 3 bases, J lost 5 bases, and 10 bases lay in between. CDR1 is DFQATT, CDR2 SNEGSKA, per germline (reference sequence). The CDR3 totals 12 residues. In DNA, the CDR3 is TGCAGTGCTAGTCTCGACCGAACTGAAGCTTTCTTT. This gives the protein CSASLDRTEAFF.

The V and J genes are TRBV20-1 and TRBJ1-3; unclear D gene. Trimming took 3 bases from V and 6 from J, leaving 6 bases between them. Germline V gene lookup returns CDR1 DFQATT and CDR2 SNEGSKA (reference sequence). The CDR3 is made up of 11 amino acids. CDR3 in amino acids: CSASVINTIYF. CDR3 coding DNA: TGCAGTGCTAGTGTTATAAACACCATATATTTT.

The V and J genes are TRBV5-4 and TRBJ2-1; D possibly uses TRBD1 or TRBD2 (6 bases each). The CDR3 is made up of 15 amino acids. Trimming pared 0 bases from V and 6 bases from J, leaving 13 bases between. Germline V lookup: CDR1 SGHNT, CDR2 YYREEE (reference sequence). Here the CDR3 DNA reads TGTGCCAGCAGCTTGGCCGGGGGCGTAATCAATGAGCAGTTCTTC. It translates to CASSLAGGVINEQFF.

This CDR3 is CASSVFNQGAGELFF. The CDR3 DNA is TGTGCCAGCAGCGTATTCAACCAGGGGGCTGGGGAGCTGTTTTTT. V usage is TRBV9 and J usage is TRBJ2-2; 8 bases agree with TRBD1. The CDR3 covers 15 residues. Germline values: CDR1 SGDLS, CDR2 YYNGEE. V lost 1 base to trimming and J lost 8 bases; unmatched junction nucleotides: 7. Combining the CDR3 with reference TRBV9 and TRBJ2-2 gives the whole variable domain DSGVTQTPKHLITATGQRVTLRCSPRSGDLSVYWYQQSLDQGLQFLIQYYNGEERAKGNILERFSAQQFPDLHSELNLSSLELGDSALYFCASSVFNQGAGELFFGEGSRLTVL.

This clone was seen more than once but under ten times. This chain joins TRBV19 and TRBJ1-4; D unresolved. The CDR3 covers 15 residues. The V and J ends lost 7 bases and 4 bases respectively, with 16 bases between them. The germline V gene encodes CDR1 LNHDA and CDR2 SQIVND (reference sequence). CDR3 region: CASIPRRGNNEKLFF. In DNA form, the CDR3 reads TGTGCCAGTATCCCCCGGCGGGGTAATAATGAAAAACTGTTTTTT.

V usage is TRBV5-3 and J usage is TRBJ1-1, with D possibly being TRBD1 (5 bases). TRBV5-3 is marked as an open reading frame, function uncertain. The V gene lost 1 base and the J gene lost 2 bases, with 9 bases spanning the gap. The CDR3 is 14 amino acids. The CDR3 region is CARSLFGGNTEAFF. The CDR3 nucleotides are TGTGCCAGAAGCTTGTTTGGGGGTAACACTGAAGCTTTCTTT.

The chain recombines TRBV12-5 with TRBJ2-1; TRBD1 is a possible D gene (6 bases). V lost 9 bases and J 13 bases, leaving 28 bases between the germline ends. The CDR3 spans 15 residues. Germline-derived CDR1 and CDR2 are LGHNT and FRNRAP. The CDR3 reads CASQENRAFGAPQFF. The CDR3 coding sequence is TGTGCTAGCCAAGAAAACAGGGCGTTTGGAGCCCCACAGTTCTTC.

Comments on this clone: Additional DNA sequences in this sample encode the identical CDR3. This chain links TRBV19 with TRBJ2-6, with 7 bases lining up with TRBD1. Germline V gene data show CDR1 as LNHDA and CDR2 as SQIVND (reference sequence). Losses at the gene ends were 5 bases for V and 3 bases for J; bases not matched to a gene: 7. The CDR3 contains 16 residues. Written as DNA, the CDR3 is TGTGCCAGTAGTCTCTCAGACAGGGTTGGGGCCAACGTCCTGACTTTC. This sequence encodes CASSLSDRVGANVLTF.

The V call is TRBV12-5, the J call TRBJ1-2; 9 nucleotides agree with TRBD1. Trimming removed 2 bases from V and 8 bases from J; junction bases left unmatched: 9. Germline V lookup: CDR1 LGHNT, CDR2 FRNRAP. The CDR3 has 15 residues. This CDR3 reads CASGLTGQGTTGYTF. The CDR3 DNA sequence: TGTGCTAGTGGTTTGACAGGACAGGGGACGACGGGCTACACCTTC.

V and J are TRBV14 and TRBJ2-2; D is perhaps TRBD2 (5 bases). The V and J ends lost 9 bases and 4 bases respectively, with 18 bases between them. CDR3 length: 15 residues. Looked up from germline, CDR1 is SGHDN and CDR2 is FVKESK. CDR3 sequence: CASSTVLAGTGELFF. The CDR3 bases are TGTGCCAGTTCTACGGTACTTGCGGGCACCGGGGAGCTGTTTTTT.

This clone appeared a few times. J is TRBJ1-2 and V is TRBV19; 7 nucleotides line up with TRBD1. The V and J ends lost 3 bases and 0 bases, in that order; junction bases with no gene match: 13. The germline V gene encodes CDR1 LNHDA and CDR2 SQIVND (reference sequence). This CDR3 is 18 amino acids long. The CDR3 nucleotides read TGTGCCAGTAGTATTTATTTGACAGGGACTCTCTCTAACTATGGCTACACCTTC. Translation gives CASSIYLTGTLSNYGYTF.

J is TRBJ2-1 and V is TRBV5-1, with D perhaps matching TRBD1 (6 bases). The germline CDR1 and CDR2 sequences are SGHRS and YFSETQ. V shed 0 bases and J shed 7 bases, with 11 bases lying between them. The CDR3 extends over 14 amino acids. Here the CDR3 reads CASSLGYRENEQFF. The CDR3 DNA is TGCGCCAGCAGCTTGGGGTACAGGGAGAATGAGCAGTTCTTC.

V usage is TRBV7-3 and J usage is TRBJ2-2, with D possibly matching TRBD1 (5 bases). The CDR3 contains 15 residues. Germline assignment: CDR1 SGHTA and CDR2 FQGTGA. V lost 3 bases to trimming and J lost 0 bases, with 8 bases between them. The CDR3 sequence is CASSFGHTNTGELFF. CDR3 DNA: TGTGCCAGCAGCTTCGGACACACGAACACCGGGGAGCTGTTTTTT.

The chain links TRBV6-1 to TRBJ1-2; a possible D gene is TRBD1 (6 bases). The ends were cut back, 0 bases at V and 8 bases at J, with 13 bases in the middle. The CDR3 spans 14 residues. CDR1 is MNHNS, CDR2 SASEGT, per germline. The CDR3 loop is CASSEAPGAGGYTF. The CDR3 nucleotides are TGTGCCAGCAGTGAAGCGCCGGGGGCGGGAGGCTACACCTTC.

This clone was picked up a small number of times. The V and J genes are TRBV19 and TRBJ1-2, with D perhaps TRBD1 (6 bases). The CDR3 has 17 amino acids. Trimming pared 5 bases from V and 6 bases from J, leaving 25 bases between. Germline V CDR1 and CDR2: LNHDA, SQIVND (reference sequence). The CDR3 DNA follows: TGTGCCAGTAGTCGCCGTGCGGGGGCCCAAGGGCGGAATGGCTACACCTTC. This encodes CASSRRAGAQGRNGYTF. Supplemented by reference TRBV19 and TRBJ1-2, the full variable domain reads DGGITQSPKYLFRKEGQNVTLSCEQNLNHDAMYWYRQDPGQGLRLIYYSQIVNDFQKGDIAEGYSVSREKKESFPLTVTSAQKNPTAFYLCASSRRAGAQGRNGYTFGSGTRLTVV.